These T cell receptor beta chains were read from a single sample in a study of T cell responses to AZD1222 COVID-19 vaccine. TCRdb's copy holds only in-frame clones and misses some; the assay was immunoSEQ multiplex PCR. Counted here are 250,000 to 300,000 clones, roughly 93% occurring once; the ten biggest clones make up 0.55%. Sequenced here: peripheral blood, sampled 28 days after the second AZD1222 dose. Every receptor here comes from an adult who received the AZD1222 COVID-19 vaccine. The CDR3 runs from the conserved cysteine through the conserved F or W. The D gene is left open where the match is weak. Only some rows state a clone size, as once, few, many or a class for expanded clones.

abundance,j_gene,v_gene,d_gene,CDR3aa,CDR3nt
NA,TRBJ1-2,TRBV19,NA,CASTTTPPGKYDYTF,TGTGCCAGTACCACCACGCCTCCAGGGAAGTATGACTACACCTTC
NA,TRBJ1-6,TRBV6-5,NA,CASCLREGYNSPLHF,TGTGCCAGCTGCCTAAGGGAGGGTTATAATTCACCCCTCCACTTT
NA,TRBJ2-1,TRBV2,TRBD2,CATAGGTLDNEQFF,TGTGCCACCGCCGGGGGGACTTTGGACAATGAGCAGTTCTTC
NA,TRBJ2-7,TRBV6-1,NA,CASSERYPSSGEQYF,TGTGCCAGCAGTGAACGCTACCCCTCGTCGGGCGAGCAGTACTTC
once,TRBJ2-5,TRBV5-1,TRBD1,CASSSGTVQETQYF,TGCGCCAGCAGTTCCGGGACAGTGCAAGAGACCCAGTACTTC
once,TRBJ2-7,TRBV2,NA,CASSDPLRGRFYEQYF,TGTGCCAGCAGTGACCCCCTGCGGGGGCGATTCTACGAGCAGTACTTC
NA,TRBJ2-2,TRBV27,TRBD1,CASSLSWGQGTTGELFF,TGTGCCAGCAGTTTATCGTGGGGACAGGGGACCACCGGGGAGCTGTTTTTT
NA,TRBJ2-5,TRBV10-3,TRBD2,CATALGLAAYQETQYF,TGTGCCACCGCCCTAGGACTAGCGGCGTACCAAGAGACCCAGTACTTC
NA,TRBJ1-5,TRBV4-2,NA,CASSRAGQSYQPQHF,TGTGCCAGCAGCCGCGCAGGTCAGAGTTATCAGCCCCAGCATTTT
NA,TRBJ1-2,TRBV5-8,NA,CASSGGGLRYTF,TGTGCCAGCAGCGGGGGGGGGCTTCGCTACACCTTC
NA,TRBJ2-3,TRBV30,NA,CAWSVGDTQYF,TGTGCCTGGAGTGTTGGAGATACGCAGTATTTT
few,TRBJ1-5,TRBV15,NA,CATRKPDDCPLRPQHF,TGTGCCACCAGAAAACCTGATGACTGCCCTTTGCGGCCCCAGCATTTT
NA,TRBJ2-2,TRBV2,TRBD2,CASSAGGSVFF,TGTGCCAGCTCGGCGGGGGGTTCGGTGTTTTTT
NA,TRBJ1-2,TRBV6-2/TRBV6-3,NA,CASSYSRQARAF,TGTGCCAGCAGTTATTCGCGACAGGCTCGAGCCTTC
NA,TRBJ2-3,TRBV4-1,NA,CASSHGYVEDTQYF,TGCGCCAGCAGCCATGGGTACGTTGAAGATACGCAGTATTTT
NA,TRBJ2-3,TRBV6-2/TRBV6-3,NA,CASSYPRGSDTQYF,TGTGCCAGCAGTTACCCCAGGGGTTCAGATACGCAGTATTTT
NA,TRBJ1-4,TRBV5-1,NA,CASSLGPSTNEKLFF,TGCGCCAGCAGCTTGGGCCCGTCAACTAATGAAAAACTGTTTTTT
NA,TRBJ1-6,TRBV5-1,NA,CASSPELSYNSPLHF,TGCGCCAGCAGCCCAGAGCTCTCCTATAATTCACCCCTCCACTTT
NA,TRBJ2-7,TRBV11-2,NA,CASSLVRGTKPYEQYF,TGTGCCAGCAGCTTAGTCCGCGGGACAAAGCCCTACGAGCAGTACTTC
once,TRBJ2-1,TRBV28,NA,CASIPSGPGLDEQFF,TGTGCCAGCATCCCCTCGGGGCCGGGGCTAGATGAGCAGTTCTTC
NA,TRBJ1-1,TRBV7-9,NA,CASSLDPTNTEAFF,TGTGCCAGCAGCTTAGATCCGACGAACACTGAAGCTTTCTTT
NA,TRBJ2-3,TRBV6-5,NA,CASTPPPGGTDTQYF,TGTGCCAGCACCCCACCCCCGGGGGGCACAGATACGCAGTATTTT
NA,TRBJ1-2,TRBV5-1,TRBD1,CASSPQGGGYTF,TGCGCCAGCAGCCCTCAGGGGGGAGGCTACACCTTC
NA,TRBJ2-3,TRBV10-2,TRBD1,CASRGTGGTTDTQYF,TGCGCCAGCAGGGGGACAGGGGGCACCACAGATACGCAGTATTTT
few,TRBJ2-7,TRBV3-1/TRBV3-2,TRBD2,CASSQPRSGGFHEQYF,TGTGCCAGCAGCCAACCCAGGAGCGGGGGCTTCCACGAGCAGTACTTC
NA,TRBJ2-7,TRBV19,TRBD1,CASSISPGTVFEQYF,TGTGCCAGTAGTATAAGTCCCGGGACAGTTTTCGAGCAGTACTTC
once,TRBJ2-1,TRBV7-9,TRBD1,CASSYRDSSYNEQFF,TGTGCCAGCAGCTACCGGGACAGCTCCTACAATGAGCAGTTCTTC
NA,TRBJ1-4,TRBV6-6,TRBD1,CASSSRDRAREKLFF,TGTGCCAGCAGTTCCAGGGACAGGGCTAGGGAAAAACTGTTTTTT
NA,TRBJ2-3,TRBV28,NA,CASSEAGSSTDTQYF,TGTGCCAGCAGTGAGGCCGGGTCTAGCACAGATACGCAGTATTTT
once,TRBJ2-7,TRBV5-1,NA,CASSPGGGGYEQYF,TGCGCCAGCAGCCCCGGAGGGGGAGGGTACGAGCAGTACTTC
NA,TRBJ1-1,TRBV5-4,NA,CASSGLQGLRAFF,TGTGCCAGCAGCGGATTACAGGGTCTAAGGGCTTTCTTT
few,TRBJ2-1,TRBV28,TRBD1,CASSPGTGSGNEQFF,TGTGCCAGCAGTCCCGGGACAGGCTCGGGGAATGAGCAGTTCTTC
NA,TRBJ2-7,TRBV3-1/TRBV3-2,NA,CASSNRAGRVEQYF,TGTGCCAGCAGCAACAGGGCAGGTCGGGTCGAGCAGTACTTC
NA,TRBJ2-7,TRBV6-5,NA,CASSYQGPYEQYF,TGTGCCAGCAGTTACCAGGGGCCCTACGAGCAGTACTTC
NA,TRBJ2-3,TRBV3-1/TRBV3-2,NA,CASSSWALDTQYF,TGTGCCAGCAGCTCCTGGGCCCTAGATACGCAGTATTTT
NA,TRBJ2-3,TRBV5-1,TRBD1,CASSIRTGGDTQYF,TGCGCCAGCAGCATTCGGACAGGCGGAGATACGCAGTATTTT
NA,TRBJ1-2,TRBV7-8,NA,CASSLSGKRDGYTF,TGTGCCAGCAGCTTAAGCGGGAAGCGAGATGGCTACACCTTC
NA,TRBJ2-2,TRBV2,NA,CASSEDSTNTGELFF,TGTGCCAGCAGTGAAGACAGTACGAACACCGGGGAGCTGTTTTTT
NA,TRBJ1-4,TRBV5-1,TRBD1,CASSLRQGGEKLFF,TGCGCCAGCAGCCTTCGACAGGGCGGTGAAAAACTGTTTTTT
NA,TRBJ2-3,TRBV18,NA,CASSQGSDTQYF,TGTGCCAGCTCACAGGGATCAGATACGCAGTATTTT
NA,TRBJ1-3,TRBV18,NA,CASSPRQGDTIYF,TGTGCCAGCTCACCACGGCAGGGAGACACCATATATTTT
few,TRBJ2-1,TRBV6-5,NA,CASSYSLHDEQFF,TGTGCCAGCAGTTACTCTCTCCACGATGAGCAGTTCTTC
NA,TRBJ2-1,TRBV29-1,TRBD2,CSATFQLAGAEQFF,TGCAGCGCAACGTTTCAACTAGCGGGGGCTGAGCAGTTCTTC
NA,TRBJ1-3,TRBV5-1,NA,CASSAAGPRLYF,TGCGCCAGCAGCGCGGCGGGCCCCAGGTTATATTTT
NA,TRBJ2-1,TRBV7-9,NA,CASSGGAGSYNEQFF,TGTGCCAGCAGTGGGGGGGCAGGCTCCTACAATGAGCAGTTCTTC
NA,TRBJ1-1,TRBV7-3,NA,CASSPLRGGKAFF,TGTGCCAGCAGCCCCCTCCGAGGGGGGAAAGCTTTCTTT
NA,TRBJ1-1,TRBV29-1,NA,CSVGWLGGASTEAFF,TGCAGCGTTGGTTGGCTGGGGGGGGCGAGCACTGAAGCTTTCTTT
once,TRBJ2-6,TRBV15,NA,CATSGGGAGANVLTF,TGTGCCACCAGCGGGGGTGGGGCTGGGGCCAACGTCCTGACTTTC
NA,TRBJ1-3,TRBV10-2,NA,CASSTGPSGNTIYF,TGCGCCAGCAGTACAGGTCCTTCTGGAAACACCATATATTTT
NA,TRBJ1-3,TRBV7-6,NA,CASSFGLGSSGNTIYF,TGTGCCAGCAGCTTTGGGTTGGGGAGCTCTGGAAACACCATATATTTT
NA,TRBJ1-6,TRBV30,NA,CAWSVSGATTDSPLHF,TGTGCCTGGAGTGTAAGTGGGGCCACAACGGATTCACCCCTCCACTTT
NA,TRBJ1-6,TRBV7-8,NA,CASSLGRGSLSPLHF,TGTGCCAGCAGCTTAGGGAGGGGAAGCTTGTCACCCCTCCACTTT
NA,TRBJ1-2,TRBV5-1,NA,CASSLNSGSGGYGYTF,TGCGCCAGCAGCTTAAATTCCGGGTCTGGGGGCTATGGCTACACCTTC
NA,TRBJ2-6,TRBV28,NA,CASSFLRAGANVLTF,TGTGCCAGCAGTTTTTTGAGGGCTGGGGCCAACGTCCTGACTTTC
NA,TRBJ2-5,TRBV27,NA,CASSLSRGKTQYF,TGTGCCAGCAGTTTATCAAGGGGGAAGACCCAGTACTTC